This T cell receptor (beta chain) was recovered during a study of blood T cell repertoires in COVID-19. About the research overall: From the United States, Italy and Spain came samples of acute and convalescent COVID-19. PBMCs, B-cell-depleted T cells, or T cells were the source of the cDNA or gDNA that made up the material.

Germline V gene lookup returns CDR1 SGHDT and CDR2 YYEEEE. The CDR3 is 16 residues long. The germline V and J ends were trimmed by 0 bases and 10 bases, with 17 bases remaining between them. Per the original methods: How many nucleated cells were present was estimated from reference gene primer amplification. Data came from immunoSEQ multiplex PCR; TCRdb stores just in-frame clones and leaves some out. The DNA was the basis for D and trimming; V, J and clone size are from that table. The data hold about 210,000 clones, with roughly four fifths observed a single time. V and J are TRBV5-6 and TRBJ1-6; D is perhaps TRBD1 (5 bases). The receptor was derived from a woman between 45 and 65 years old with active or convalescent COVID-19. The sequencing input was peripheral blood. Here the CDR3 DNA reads TGTGCCAGCAGCTTGGCCGGAGGTTGGGGGGACTCACCCCTCCACTTT. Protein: CASSLAGGWGDSPLHF.